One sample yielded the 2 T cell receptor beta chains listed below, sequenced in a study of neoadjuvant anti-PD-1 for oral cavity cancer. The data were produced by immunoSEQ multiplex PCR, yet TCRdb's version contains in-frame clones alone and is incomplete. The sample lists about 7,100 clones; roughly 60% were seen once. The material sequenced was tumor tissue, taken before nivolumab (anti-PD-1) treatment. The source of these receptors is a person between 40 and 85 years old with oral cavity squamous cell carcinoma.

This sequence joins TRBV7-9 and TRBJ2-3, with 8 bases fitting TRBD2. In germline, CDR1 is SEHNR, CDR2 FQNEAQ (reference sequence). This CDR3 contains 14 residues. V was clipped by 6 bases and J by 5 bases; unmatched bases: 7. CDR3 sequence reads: CASREAGGKDTQYF. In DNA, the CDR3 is TGTGCCAGCAGAGAGGCGGGGGGTAAAGATACGCAGTATTTT.

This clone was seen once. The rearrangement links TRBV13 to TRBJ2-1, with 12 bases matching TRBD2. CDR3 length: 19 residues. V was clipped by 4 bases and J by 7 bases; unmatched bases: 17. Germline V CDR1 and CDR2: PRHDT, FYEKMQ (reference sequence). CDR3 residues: CASSSGTGTSGSFGNEQFF. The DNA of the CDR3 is TGTGCCAGCAGCTCGGGGACAGGGACTAGCGGGTCGTTCGGGAATGAGCAGTTCTTC.